These 3 T cell receptor beta chains came from one sample sequenced in a study of cytomegalovirus exposure and HLA in healthy donors. The PCR ran on 60 Vbeta and 13 Jbeta primers. Assay: immunoSEQ multiplex PCR; the TCRdb copy retains only in-frame clones and omits some. The table includes about 170,000 clones, 76% detected once. The sample taken for sequencing was PBMCs. These receptors were taken from a female donor in good health and CMV-seronegative.

The chain couples TRBV4-1 to TRBJ2-5; 8 positions agree with TRBD2. The CDR3 runs to 18 residues. Germline-derived CDR1 and CDR2 are MGHRA and YSYEKL. The V gene end was trimmed by 0 bases and the J gene end by 1 base; junction bases not matched to a gene: 10. Here the CDR3 reads CASSQEVRAGGLQETQYF. The CDR3 DNA reads TGCGCCAGCAGCCAAGAAGTTCGGGCGGGGGGCCTCCAAGAGACCCAGTACTTC.

The chain has TRBV4-2 and TRBJ2-1; 13 nucleotides line up with TRBD2. Germline CDR1 and CDR2: LGHNA and YNFKEQ. With 3 bases clipped from V and 4 bases from J, the junction kept 6 bases outside the gene matches. The CDR3 length is 17 residues. CDR3 DNA: TGTGCCAGCAGCCACGAAACTAGCGGGGGGGGTTACAATGAGCAGTTCTTC. Translated: CASSHETSGGGYNEQFF.

This chain joins TRBV4-3 and TRBJ2-3; D unclear. CDR1 and CDR2 from the germline V gene are LGHNA and YSLEER. Trimming cost V 0 bases and J 0 bases, with 7 bases left between them. The CDR3 is made up of 15 amino acids. Here the CDR3 DNA reads TGCGCCAGCAGCCAAGAGGGCGCTAGCACAGATACGCAGTATTTT. Its translation is CASSQEGASTDTQYF.